This record concerns one T cell receptor beta chain sequence. Its antigen is unknown. The V end lost 10 bases, the J end lost 3 bases, and 10 bases lay between the germline ends. The length of the CDR3 is 11 residues. CDR1 is ENHRY and CDR2 is SYGVKD in the germline V gene. Investigators reverse transcribed all isolated RNA, so they sequenced expressed TCRB transcripts. Here immunoSEQ multiplex PCR was the method, and the copy in TCRdb shows in-frame clones only, minus some. Of 450,000 to 600,000 clones in the sample, about 32% were seen once. This record belongs to a study of beta chain features in type 1 diabetes. General observations from the study: Compared to healthy donors, patients appeared to have naive, central memory and Treg TCRB repertoires that were more alike. Shorter TCRB CDR3s, moderately but significantly so, marked every one of the four CD4+ subsets in Type 1 diabetes patients. Reads derived from cDNA could over-represent cells showing high TCR expression.

By way of CD45RO/CCR7/CD25/CD127/CD95/CD27, the CD4+ regulatory, stem cell-like memory, central memory and naive cells were sorted. The V and J genes are TRBV10-3 and TRBJ2-7; TRBD1 is a possible D gene (5 bases). This clonotype was obtained from a man between 18 and 35 years old in good health. Material for sequencing was naive CD4+ T cells from blood. The CDR3 spells CASRQNYEQYF. CDR3 nucleotides: TGTGCCAGCCGACAGAACTACGAGCAGTACTTC.